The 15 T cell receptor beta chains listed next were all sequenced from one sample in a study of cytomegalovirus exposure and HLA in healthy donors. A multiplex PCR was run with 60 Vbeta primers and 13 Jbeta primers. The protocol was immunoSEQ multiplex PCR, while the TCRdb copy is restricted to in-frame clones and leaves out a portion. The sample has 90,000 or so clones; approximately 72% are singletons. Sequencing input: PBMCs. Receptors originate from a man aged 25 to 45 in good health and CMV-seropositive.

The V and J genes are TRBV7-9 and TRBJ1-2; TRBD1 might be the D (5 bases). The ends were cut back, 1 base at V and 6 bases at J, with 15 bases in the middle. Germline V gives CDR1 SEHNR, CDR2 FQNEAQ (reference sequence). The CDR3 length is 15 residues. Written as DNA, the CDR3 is TGTGCCAGCAGCTTAGTAGGGGAGGAACGTAATGGCTACACCTTC. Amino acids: CASSLVGEERNGYTF.

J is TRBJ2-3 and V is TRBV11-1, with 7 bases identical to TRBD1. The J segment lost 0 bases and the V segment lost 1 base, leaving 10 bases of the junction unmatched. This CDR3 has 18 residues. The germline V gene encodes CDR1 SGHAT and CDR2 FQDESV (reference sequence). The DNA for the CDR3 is TGTGCCAGCAGCTTAGTAGGCTTCGGGACAGAGAGCACAGATACGCAGTATTTT. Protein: CASSLVGFGTESTDTQYF.

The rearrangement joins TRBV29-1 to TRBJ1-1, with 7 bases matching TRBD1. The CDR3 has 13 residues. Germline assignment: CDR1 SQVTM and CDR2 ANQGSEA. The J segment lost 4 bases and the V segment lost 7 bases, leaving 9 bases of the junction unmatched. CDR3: CSAWDSLGTEAFF. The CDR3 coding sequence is TGCAGCGCCTGGGACAGCCTGGGCACTGAAGCTTTCTTT.

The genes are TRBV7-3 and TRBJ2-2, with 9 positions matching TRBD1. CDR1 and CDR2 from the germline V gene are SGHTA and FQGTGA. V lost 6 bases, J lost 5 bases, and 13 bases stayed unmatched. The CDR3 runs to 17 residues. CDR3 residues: CASRGYDGTGFTGELFF. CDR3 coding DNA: TGTGCCAGCAGGGGTTATGATGGGACAGGGTTTACCGGGGAGCTGTTTTTT.

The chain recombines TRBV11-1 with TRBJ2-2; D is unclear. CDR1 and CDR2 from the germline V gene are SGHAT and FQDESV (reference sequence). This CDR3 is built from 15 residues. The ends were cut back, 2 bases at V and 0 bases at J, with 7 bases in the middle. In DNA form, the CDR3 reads TGTGCCAGCAGCTTATGGGCATCGAACACCGGGGAGCTGTTTTTT. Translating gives CASSLWASNTGELFF.

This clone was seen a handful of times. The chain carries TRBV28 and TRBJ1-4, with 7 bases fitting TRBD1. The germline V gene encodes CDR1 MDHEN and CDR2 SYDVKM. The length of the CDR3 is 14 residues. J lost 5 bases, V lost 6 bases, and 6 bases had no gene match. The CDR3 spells CASSPGTANEKLFF. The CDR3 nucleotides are TGTGCCAGCAGCCCCGGGACAGCGAATGAAAAACTGTTTTTT.

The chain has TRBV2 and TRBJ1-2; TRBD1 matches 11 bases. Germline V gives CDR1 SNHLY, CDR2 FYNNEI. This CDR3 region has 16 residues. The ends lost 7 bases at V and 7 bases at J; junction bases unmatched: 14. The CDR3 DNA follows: TGTGCCAGCATTTCTGTCTCGGACAGGGGGCGCGGTGGCTACACCTTC. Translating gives CASISVSDRGRGGYTF.

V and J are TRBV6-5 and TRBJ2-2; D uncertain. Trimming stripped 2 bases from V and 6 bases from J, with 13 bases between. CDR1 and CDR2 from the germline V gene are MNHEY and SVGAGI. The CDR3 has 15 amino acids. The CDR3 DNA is TGTGCCAGCAGTTACGTACAGAGTAAGGCCGGGGAGCTGTTTTTT. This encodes CASSYVQSKAGELFF.

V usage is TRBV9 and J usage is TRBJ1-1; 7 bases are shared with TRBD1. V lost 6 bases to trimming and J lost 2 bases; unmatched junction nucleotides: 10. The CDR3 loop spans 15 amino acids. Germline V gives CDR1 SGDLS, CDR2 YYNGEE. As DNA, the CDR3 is TGTGCCAGCACCGGAGAGGCAGGGGGAAACACTGAAGCTTTCTTT. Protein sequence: CASTGEAGGNTEAFF.

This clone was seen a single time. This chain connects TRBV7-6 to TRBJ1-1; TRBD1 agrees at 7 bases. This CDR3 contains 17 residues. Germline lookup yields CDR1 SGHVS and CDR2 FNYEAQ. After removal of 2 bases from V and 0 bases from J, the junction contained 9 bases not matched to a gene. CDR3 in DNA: TGTGCCAGCAGCTTAAAGGTAGGGGGCCGGGTGAACACTGAAGCTTTCTTT. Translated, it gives CASSLKVGGRVNTEAFF.

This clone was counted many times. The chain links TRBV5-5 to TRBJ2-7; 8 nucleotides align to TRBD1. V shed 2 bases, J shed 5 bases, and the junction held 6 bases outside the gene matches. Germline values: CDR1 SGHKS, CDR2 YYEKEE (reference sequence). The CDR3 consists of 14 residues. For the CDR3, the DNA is TGTGCCAGCAGCTTCGGACAGGGAGTCGACGAGCAGTACTTC. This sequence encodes CASSFGQGVDEQYF.

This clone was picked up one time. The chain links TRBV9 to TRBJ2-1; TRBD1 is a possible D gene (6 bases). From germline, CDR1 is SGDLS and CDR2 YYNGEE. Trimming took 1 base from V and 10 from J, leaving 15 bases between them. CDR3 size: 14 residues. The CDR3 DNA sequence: TGTGCCAGCAGCGTAAGAATTCGGGACACAGAGCAGTTCTTC. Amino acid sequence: CASSVRIRDTEQFF.

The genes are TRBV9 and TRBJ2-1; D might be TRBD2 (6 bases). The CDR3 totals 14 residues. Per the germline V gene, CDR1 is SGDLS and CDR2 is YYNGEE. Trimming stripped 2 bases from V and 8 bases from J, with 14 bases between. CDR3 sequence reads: CASSVDGGNDEQFF. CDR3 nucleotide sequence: TGTGCCAGCAGCGTTGATGGGGGGAATGATGAGCAGTTCTTC.

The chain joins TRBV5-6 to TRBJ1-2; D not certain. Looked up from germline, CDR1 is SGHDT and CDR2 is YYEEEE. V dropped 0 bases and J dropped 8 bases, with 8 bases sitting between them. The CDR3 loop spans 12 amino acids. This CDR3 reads CASSLVHFGYTF. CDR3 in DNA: TGTGCCAGCAGCTTGGTCCACTTCGGCTACACCTTC.

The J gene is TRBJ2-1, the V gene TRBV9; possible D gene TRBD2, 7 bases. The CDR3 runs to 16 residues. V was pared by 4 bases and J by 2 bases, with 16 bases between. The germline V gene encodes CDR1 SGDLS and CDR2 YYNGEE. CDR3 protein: CASSPPGGTTYNEQFF. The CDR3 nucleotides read TGTGCCAGCAGCCCCCCCGGGGGGACAACCTACAATGAGCAGTTCTTC.